The source of this T cell receptor (beta chain) is a study of beta chain features in type 1 diabetes. As for this clone: Its specificity is unknown. The same CDR3 also results from other DNA sequences found in this sample.

Trimming removed 2 bases from V and 0 bases from J, with 2 bases in between. Germline V CDR1 and CDR2: SEHNR, FQNEAQ (reference sequence). The CDR3 loop spans 13 amino acids. Heparinised blood was drawn once per donor, averaging roughly 120 mL. What was sequenced were expressed TCRB transcripts, since all of the isolated RNA had been reverse transcribed. Method: immunoSEQ multiplex PCR; TCRdb's copy keeps in-frame clones and lacks some. The table shows 200,000 to 250,000 clones, with 68% occurring only once. Study-level results: In comparison with healthy donors, patients had naive, central memory and Treg TCRB repertoires that appeared more similar. Cells carrying high TCR expression could end up over-represented when cDNA is sequenced.

This sequence joins TRBV7-9 and TRBJ2-1, with D uncertain. The sequence derives from a man aged 30-40 years in good health. Material for sequencing was naive CD4+ T cells from blood. CDR3 loop: CASSLTSYNEQFF. As DNA, the CDR3 is TGTGCCAGCAGCTTAACCTCCTACAATGAGCAGTTCTTC.